The rows below give T cell receptor beta chains drawn from one sample of a study of cytomegalovirus exposure and HLA in healthy donors. Sequencing was performed with immunoSEQ multiplex PCR; in TCRdb, only in-frame clones are kept and a portion is missing. The sample contains approximately 190,000 clones, around 80% of which appear only once. The sample was PBMCs. The source is a woman in her twenties or thirties in good health and CMV-seropositive. Both conserved end residues are trimmed from each CDR3. Each record gives: CDR3 length, V gene, CDR3 protein.

>9|TRBV29-1
SAAGGGAQH
>10|TRBV28
ASSFEANEQF
>12|TRBV5-1
ASRLGTGVSEQY
>13|TRBV2
ASSRGTSDKETQY
>13|TRBV5-6
ASSSYSLTYYEQY
>11|TRBV19
ASSPTGRLGYT
>19|TRBV27
ASSLSLLRLAGVRAYNEQF
>11|TRBV6-5
ASSPPGVYEQY
>12|TRBV27
ASRKTGINEKLF
>10|TRBV9
ASSVLQTEAF
>12|TRBV2
ASRPGGDSYGYT
>14|TRBV2
AASRQPNLAKNIQY
>12|TRBV6-6
ASLSPGPSYEQY
>13|TRBV15
ATSSRTGPYNEQF
>13|TRBV18
ASSSRRQSSYEQY
>12|TRBV10-3
AISLQGRDGELF
>15|TRBV28
ASSVTTSTIQASGYT